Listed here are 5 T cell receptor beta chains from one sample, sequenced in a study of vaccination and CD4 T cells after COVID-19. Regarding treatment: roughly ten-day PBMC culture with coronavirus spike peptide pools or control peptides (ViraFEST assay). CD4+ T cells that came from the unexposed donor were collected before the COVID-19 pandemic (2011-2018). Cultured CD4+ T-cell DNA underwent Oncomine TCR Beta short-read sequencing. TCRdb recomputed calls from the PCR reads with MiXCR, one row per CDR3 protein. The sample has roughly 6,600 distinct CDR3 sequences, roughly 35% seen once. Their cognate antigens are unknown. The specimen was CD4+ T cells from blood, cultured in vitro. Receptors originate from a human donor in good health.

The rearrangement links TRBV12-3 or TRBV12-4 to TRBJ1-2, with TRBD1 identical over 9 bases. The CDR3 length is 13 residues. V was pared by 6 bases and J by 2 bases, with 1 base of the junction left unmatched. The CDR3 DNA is TGTGCCAGCAGGGGGACAGGGAACTATGGCTACACCTTC. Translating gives CASRGTGNYGYTF.

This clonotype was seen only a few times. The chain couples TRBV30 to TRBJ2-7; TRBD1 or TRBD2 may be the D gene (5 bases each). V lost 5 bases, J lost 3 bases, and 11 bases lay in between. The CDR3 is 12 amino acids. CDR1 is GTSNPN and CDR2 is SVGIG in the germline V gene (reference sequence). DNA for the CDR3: TGTGCCTGGCAGGGAGATAACTACGAGCAGTACTTC. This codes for CAWQGDNYEQYF.

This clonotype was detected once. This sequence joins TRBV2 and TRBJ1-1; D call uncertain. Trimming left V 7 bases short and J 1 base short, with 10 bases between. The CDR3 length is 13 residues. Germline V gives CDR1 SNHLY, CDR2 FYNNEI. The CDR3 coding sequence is TGTGCCAGCACAGCACTTCGGAACACTGAAGCTTTCTTT. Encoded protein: CASTALRNTEAFF.

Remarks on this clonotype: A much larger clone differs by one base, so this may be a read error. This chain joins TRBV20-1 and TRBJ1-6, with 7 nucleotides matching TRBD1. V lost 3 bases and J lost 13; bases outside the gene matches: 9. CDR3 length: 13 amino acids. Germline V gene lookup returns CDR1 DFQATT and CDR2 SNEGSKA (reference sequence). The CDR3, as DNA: TGCAGTGCTAGCGGGACAGCCGGGTTGCCCCTCCACTTT. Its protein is CSASGTAGLPLHF.

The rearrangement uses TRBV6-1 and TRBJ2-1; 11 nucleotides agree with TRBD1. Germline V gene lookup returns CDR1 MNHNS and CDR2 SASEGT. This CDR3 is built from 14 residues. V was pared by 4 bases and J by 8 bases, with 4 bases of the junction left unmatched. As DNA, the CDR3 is TGTGCCAGCAGTGCGGGACAGGGGGTCGATGAGCAGTTCTTC. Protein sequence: CASSAGQGVDEQFF.